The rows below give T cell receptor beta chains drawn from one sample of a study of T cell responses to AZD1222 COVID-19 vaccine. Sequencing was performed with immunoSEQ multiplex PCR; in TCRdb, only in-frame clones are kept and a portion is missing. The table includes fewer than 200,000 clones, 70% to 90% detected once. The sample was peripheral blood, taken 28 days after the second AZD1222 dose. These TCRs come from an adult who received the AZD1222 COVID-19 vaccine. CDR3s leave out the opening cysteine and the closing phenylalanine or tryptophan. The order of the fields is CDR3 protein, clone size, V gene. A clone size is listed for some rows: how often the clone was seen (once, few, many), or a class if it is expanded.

SVVAGNYGYT | - | TRBV29-1
ASSRPRAVGEAF | - | TRBV5-8
ASSLDGGGSNYGYT | - | TRBV5-1
ASSQDVFLSNQPQH | - | TRBV4-3
SVSRASTETQY | once | TRBV29-1
ATSREEGDGYT | - | TRBV15
ASSEVTSSTDTQY | once | TRBV2
ASSRQGDVGYT | - | TRBV19
ASSDYRGRDEAF | - | TRBV10-1
ASGTSQPQH | few | TRBV12-5
ASGQEGGGAQH | - | TRBV7-2
ASSLGTRVRETQY | - | TRBV5-1
ATGTSGYNEQF | - | TRBV10-3
ASSPGPNTEAF | once | TRBV7-9
ASSQDLLEQF | - | TRBV3-1/TRBV3-2
ASSFTSGNEQF | - | TRBV7-6
ASRGSGETQY | - | TRBV6-5
ASSGSDRELRFYQETQY | once | TRBV2
SALSRDRGTHYEQY | - | TRBV29-1
ASSLAAGNTEAF | - | TRBV7-9
ASSLGPTGMTDTQY | - | TRBV5-1
ASMHRGEGYGYT | - | TRBV6-5
ASSLTGASETQY | - | TRBV7-9
NRSDADTQY | - | TRBV20-1
ASSDSGGGNTQY | - | TRBV6-4
ASSTGGGNYGYT | - | TRBV19
ASSFRGAGTDTQY | once | TRBV13
ASSLVPPEMGSGANVLT | - | TRBV5-5
ASIQGWGNTEAF | - | TRBV10-2